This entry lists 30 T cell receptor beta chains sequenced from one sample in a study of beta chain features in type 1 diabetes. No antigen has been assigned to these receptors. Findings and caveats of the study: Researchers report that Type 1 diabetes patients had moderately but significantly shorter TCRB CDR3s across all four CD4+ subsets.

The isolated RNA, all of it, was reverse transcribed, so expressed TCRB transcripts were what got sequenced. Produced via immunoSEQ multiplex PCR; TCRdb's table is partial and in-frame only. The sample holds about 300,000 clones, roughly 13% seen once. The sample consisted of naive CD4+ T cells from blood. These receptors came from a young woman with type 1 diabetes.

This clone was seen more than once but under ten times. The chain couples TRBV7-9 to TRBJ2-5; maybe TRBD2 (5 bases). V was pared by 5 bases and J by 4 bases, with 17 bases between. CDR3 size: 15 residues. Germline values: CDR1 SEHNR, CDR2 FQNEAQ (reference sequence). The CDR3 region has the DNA TGTGCCAGCAGCCTGGGTTCAACGGGATCAGAGACCCAGTACTTC. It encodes CASSLGSTGSETQYF.

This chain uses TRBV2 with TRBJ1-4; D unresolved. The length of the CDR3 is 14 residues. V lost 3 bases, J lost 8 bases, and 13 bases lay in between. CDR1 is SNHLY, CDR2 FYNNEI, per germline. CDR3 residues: CASSEVGGGEKLFF. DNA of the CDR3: TGTGCCAGCAGTGAGGTGGGAGGTGGCGAAAAACTGTTTTTT.

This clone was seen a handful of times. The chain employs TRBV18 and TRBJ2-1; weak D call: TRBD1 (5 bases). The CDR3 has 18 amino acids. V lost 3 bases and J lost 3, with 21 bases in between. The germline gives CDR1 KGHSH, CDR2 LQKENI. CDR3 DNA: TGTGCCAGCTCACCCCAAAAAGAGGCAGGGCCCCTCTACAATGAGCAGTTCTTC. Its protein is CASSPQKEAGPLYNEQFF.

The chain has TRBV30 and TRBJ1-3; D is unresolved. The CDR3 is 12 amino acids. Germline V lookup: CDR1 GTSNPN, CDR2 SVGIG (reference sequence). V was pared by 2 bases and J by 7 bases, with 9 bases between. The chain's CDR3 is CAWSSGVNTIYF. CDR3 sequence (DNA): TGTGCCTGGAGTTCGGGAGTGAACACCATATATTTT.

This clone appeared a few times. The chain's CDR3 is CASRSGGDYGYTF. CDR3 DNA: TGTGCCAGCAGGTCAGGGGGTGACTATGGCTACACCTTC. J is TRBJ1-2 and V is TRBV6-6; TRBD1 matches at 7 bases. Trimming at V came to 6 bases and at J to 3 bases, leaving 4 bases not matched to a gene. The germline CDR1 and CDR2 sequences are MNHNY and SVGAGI (reference sequence). CDR3 length: 13 residues.

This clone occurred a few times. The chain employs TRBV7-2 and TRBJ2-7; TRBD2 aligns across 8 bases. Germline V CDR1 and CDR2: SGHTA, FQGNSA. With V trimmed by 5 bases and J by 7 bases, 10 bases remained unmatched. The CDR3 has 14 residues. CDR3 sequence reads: CASSPPAGVREQYF. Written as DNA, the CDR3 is TGTGCCAGCAGCCCCCCAGCGGGAGTGAGGGAGCAGTACTTC.

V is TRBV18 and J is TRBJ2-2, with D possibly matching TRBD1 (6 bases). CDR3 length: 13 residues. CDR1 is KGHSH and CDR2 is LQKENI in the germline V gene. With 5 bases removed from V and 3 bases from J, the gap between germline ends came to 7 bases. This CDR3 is CASSYRDTGELFF. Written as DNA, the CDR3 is TGTGCCAGCTCATACAGGGACACCGGGGAGCTGTTTTTT.

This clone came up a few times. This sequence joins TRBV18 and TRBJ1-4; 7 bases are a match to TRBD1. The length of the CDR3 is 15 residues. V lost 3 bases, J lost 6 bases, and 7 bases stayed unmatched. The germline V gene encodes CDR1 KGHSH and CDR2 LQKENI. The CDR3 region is CASSPDGQAYEKLFF. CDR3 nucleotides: TGTGCCAGCTCACCGGACGGACAGGCGTATGAAAAACTGTTTTTT.

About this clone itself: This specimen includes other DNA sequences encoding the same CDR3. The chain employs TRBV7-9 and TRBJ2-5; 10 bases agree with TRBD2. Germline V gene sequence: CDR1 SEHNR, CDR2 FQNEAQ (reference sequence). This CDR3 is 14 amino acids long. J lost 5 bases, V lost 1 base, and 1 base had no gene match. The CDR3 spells CASSLGLAGETQYF. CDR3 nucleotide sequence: TGTGCCAGCAGCTTAGGACTAGCGGGTGAGACCCAGTACTTC.

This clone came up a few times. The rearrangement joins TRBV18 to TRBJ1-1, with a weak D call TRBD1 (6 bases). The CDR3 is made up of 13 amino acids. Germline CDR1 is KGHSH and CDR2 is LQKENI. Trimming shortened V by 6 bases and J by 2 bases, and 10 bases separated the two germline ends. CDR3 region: CASSQGLNTEAFF. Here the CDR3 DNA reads TGTGCCAGCTCCCAGGGGCTAAACACTGAAGCTTTCTTT.

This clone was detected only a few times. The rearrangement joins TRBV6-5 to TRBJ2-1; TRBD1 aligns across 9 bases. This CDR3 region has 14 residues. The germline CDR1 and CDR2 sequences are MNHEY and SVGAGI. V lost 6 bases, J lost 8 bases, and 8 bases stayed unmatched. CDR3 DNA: TGTGCCAGCAGCTGGACAGGGGCTGGGGATGAGCAGTTCTTC. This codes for CASSWTGAGDEQFF.

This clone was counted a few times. The CDR3 nucleotides read TGTGCCAGCAGTTACTCGGGGAATCAGCCCCAGCATTTT. Its protein is CASSYSGNQPQHF. J is TRBJ1-5 and V is TRBV2; D is unresolved. The CDR3 is 13 amino acids. Germline CDR1 and CDR2: SNHLY and FYNNEI. V lost 5 bases to trimming and J lost 4 bases, with 9 bases between them.

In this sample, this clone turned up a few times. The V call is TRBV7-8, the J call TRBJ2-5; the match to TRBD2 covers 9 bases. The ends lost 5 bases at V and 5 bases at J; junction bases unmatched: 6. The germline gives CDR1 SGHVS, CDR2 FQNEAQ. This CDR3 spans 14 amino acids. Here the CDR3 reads CASSPLAGLETQYF. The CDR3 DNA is TGTGCCAGCAGCCCTCTAGCGGGACTGGAGACCCAGTACTTC.

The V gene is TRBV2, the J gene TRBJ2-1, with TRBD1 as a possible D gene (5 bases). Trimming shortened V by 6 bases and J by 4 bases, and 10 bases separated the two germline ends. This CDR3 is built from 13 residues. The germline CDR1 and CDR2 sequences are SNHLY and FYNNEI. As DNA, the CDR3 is TGTGCCAGCAGACAAGACAGTTACAATGAGCAGTTCTTC. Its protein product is CASRQDSYNEQFF.

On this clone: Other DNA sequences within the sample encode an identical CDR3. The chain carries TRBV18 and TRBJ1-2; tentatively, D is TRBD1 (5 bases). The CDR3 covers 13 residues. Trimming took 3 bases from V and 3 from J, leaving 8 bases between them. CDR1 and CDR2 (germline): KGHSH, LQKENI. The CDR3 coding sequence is TGTGCCAGCTCACCCTCGGGGGACTATGGCTACACCTTC. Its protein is CASSPSGDYGYTF.

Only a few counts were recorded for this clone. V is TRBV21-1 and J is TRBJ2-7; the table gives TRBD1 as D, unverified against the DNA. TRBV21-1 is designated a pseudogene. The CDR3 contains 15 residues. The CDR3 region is CATTQGAGPAYEQYV. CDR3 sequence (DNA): TGTGCCACGACCCAAGGGGCAGGCCCAGCCTACGAGCAGTACGTC.

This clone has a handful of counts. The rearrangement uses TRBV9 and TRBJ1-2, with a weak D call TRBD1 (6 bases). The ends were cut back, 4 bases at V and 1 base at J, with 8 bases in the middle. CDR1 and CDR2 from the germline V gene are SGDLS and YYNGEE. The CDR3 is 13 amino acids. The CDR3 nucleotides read TGTGCCAGCAGCCTACAGGGTAACTATGGCTACACCTTC. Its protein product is CASSLQGNYGYTF.

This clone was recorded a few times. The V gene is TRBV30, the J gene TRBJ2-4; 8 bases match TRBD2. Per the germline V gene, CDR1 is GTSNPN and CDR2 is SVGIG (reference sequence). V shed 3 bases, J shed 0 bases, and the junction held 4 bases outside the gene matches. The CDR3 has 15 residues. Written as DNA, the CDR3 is TGTGCCTGGAGAGGTAGCGGGATAGCCAAAAACATTCAGTACTTC. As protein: CAWRGSGIAKNIQYF.

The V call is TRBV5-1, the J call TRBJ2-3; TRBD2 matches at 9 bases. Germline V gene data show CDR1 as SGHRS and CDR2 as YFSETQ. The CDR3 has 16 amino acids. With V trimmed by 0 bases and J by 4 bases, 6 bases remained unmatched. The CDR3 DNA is TGCGCCAGCAGCTTGGTTGGCGGGAGGGCCCCAGATACGCAGTATTTT. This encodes CASSLVGGRAPDTQYF.

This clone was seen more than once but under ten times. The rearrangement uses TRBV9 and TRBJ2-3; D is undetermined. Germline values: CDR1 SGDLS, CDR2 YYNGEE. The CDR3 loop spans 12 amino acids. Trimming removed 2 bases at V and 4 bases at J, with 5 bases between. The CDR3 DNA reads TGTGCCAGCAGCGTCAATCCAGATACGCAGTATTTT. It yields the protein CASSVNPDTQYF.

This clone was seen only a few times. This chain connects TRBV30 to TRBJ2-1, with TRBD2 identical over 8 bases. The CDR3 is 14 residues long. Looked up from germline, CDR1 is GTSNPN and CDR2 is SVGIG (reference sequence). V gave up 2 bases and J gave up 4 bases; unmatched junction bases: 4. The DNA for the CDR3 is TGTGCCTGGAGTTCTAGCGGGCATTACAATGAGCAGTTCTTC. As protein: CAWSSSGHYNEQFF.

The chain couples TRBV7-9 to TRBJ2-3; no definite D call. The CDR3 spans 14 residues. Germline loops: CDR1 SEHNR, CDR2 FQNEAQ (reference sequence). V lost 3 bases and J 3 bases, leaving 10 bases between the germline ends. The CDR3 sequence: CASSFGLVTDTQYF. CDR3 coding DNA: TGTGCCAGCAGCTTCGGTCTGGTGACAGATACGCAGTATTTT.

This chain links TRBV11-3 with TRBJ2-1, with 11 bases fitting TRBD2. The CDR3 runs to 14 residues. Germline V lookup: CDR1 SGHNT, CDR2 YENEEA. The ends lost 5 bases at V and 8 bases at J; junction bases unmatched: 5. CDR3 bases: TGTGCCAGCAGCGATCTAGCGGGGGGTTATGAGCAGTTCTTC. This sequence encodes CASSDLAGGYEQFF.

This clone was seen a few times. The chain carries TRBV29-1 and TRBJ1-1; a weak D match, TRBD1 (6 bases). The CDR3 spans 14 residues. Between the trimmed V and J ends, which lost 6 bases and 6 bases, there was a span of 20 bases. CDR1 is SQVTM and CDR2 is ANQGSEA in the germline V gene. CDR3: CSVTTGWSGSEAFF. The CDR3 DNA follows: TGCAGCGTAACCACAGGGTGGTCGGGCTCTGAAGCTTTCTTT.

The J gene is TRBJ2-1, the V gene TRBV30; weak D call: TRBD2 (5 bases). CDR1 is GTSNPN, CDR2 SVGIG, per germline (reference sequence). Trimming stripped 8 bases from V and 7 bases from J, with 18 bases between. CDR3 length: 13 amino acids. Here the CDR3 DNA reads TGTGCCAGCCGGGATCCGCCTTCGAATGAGCAGTTCTTC. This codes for CASRDPPSNEQFF.

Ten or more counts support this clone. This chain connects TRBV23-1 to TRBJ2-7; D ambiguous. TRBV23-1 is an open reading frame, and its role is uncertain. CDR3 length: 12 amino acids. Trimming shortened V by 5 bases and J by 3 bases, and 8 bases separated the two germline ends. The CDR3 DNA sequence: TGCGCCAGCAGTTCCGGGTTCTACGAGCAGTACTTC. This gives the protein CASSSGFYEQYF.

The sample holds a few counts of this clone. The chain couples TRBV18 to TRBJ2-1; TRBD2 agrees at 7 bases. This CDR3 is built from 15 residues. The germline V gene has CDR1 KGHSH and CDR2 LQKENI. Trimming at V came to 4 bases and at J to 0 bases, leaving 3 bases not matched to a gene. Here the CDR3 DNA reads TGTGCCAGCTCACGAACTAGCGACTCCTACAATGAGCAGTTCTTC. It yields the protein CASSRTSDSYNEQFF.

This CDR3 reads CASSQGPGWRERHYEQYF. CDR3 nucleotides: TGTGCCAGCAGCCAAGGTCCGGGTTGGCGGGAGCGCCACTACGAGCAGTACTTC. This chain links TRBV14 with TRBJ2-7, with 7 positions matching TRBD2. The CDR3 has 18 residues. Unmatched junction bases numbered 15, after V lost 1 base and J lost 3 bases. Germline V gene data show CDR1 as SGHDN and CDR2 as FVKESK.

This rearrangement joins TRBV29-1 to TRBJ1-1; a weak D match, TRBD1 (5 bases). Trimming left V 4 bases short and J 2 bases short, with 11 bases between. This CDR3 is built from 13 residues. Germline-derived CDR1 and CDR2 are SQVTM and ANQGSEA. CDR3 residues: CSVARQLNTEAFF. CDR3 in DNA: TGCAGCGTTGCGAGACAGCTAAACACTGAAGCTTTCTTT.

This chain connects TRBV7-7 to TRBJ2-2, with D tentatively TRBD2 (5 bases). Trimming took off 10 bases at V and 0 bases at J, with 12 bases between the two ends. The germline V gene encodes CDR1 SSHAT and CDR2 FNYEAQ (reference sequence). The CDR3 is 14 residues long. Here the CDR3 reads CAIGDYANTGELFF. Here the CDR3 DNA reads TGTGCCATAGGAGACTACGCGAACACCGGGGAGCTGTTTTTT.